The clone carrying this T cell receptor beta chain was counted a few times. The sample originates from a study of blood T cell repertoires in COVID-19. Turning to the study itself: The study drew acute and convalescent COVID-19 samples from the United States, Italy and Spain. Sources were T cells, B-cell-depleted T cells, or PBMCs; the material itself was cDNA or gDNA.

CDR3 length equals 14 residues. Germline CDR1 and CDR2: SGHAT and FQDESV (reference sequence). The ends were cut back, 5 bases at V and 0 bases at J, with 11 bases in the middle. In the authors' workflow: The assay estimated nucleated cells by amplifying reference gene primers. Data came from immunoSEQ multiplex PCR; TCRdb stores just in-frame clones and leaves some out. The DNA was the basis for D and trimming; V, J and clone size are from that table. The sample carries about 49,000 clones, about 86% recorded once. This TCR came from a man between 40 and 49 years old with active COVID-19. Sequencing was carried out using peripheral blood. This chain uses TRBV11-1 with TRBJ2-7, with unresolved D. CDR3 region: CASSRSRSSYEQYF. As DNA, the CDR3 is TGTGCCAGCAGCAGGAGTCGGAGCTCCTACGAGCAGTACTTC.